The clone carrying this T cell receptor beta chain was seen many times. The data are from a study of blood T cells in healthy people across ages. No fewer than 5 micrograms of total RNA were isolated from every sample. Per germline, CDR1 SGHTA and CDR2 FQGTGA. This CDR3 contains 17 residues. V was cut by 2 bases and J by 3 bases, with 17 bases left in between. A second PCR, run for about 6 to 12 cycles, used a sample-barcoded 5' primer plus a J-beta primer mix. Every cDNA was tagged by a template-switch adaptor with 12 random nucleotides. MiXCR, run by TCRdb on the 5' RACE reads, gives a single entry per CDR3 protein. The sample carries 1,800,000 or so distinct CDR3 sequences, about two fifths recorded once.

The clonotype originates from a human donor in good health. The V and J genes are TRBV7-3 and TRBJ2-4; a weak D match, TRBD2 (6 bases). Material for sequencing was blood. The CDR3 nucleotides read TGTGCCAGCAGCTTAGTTGCCGCGGGGTGGGGCAAAAACATTCAGTACTTC. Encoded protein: CASSLVAAGWGKNIQYF.